This TCR beta chain derives from a study of T-cell memory formation after mild COVID-19. Study observations and caveats: Most CD4+ clones that shrank were in CM and EM, while CD8+ ones turned up in EMRA. Contracting clones from day 15 to 85 showed balanced CD4/CD8; later expanders favored CD4+. Pre-infection memory harbored some responding clones, suggesting cross-reactive memory joined.

Note on this clonotype: Its antigen is currently unknown.

Looked up from germline, CDR1 is SGHVS and CDR2 is FNYEAQ. The CDR3 length is 15 residues. The trim removed 4 bases at V and 3 bases at J, leaving 9 bases unmatched. 5'RACE with constant-segment primers yielded barcoded, UMI-tagged TCR alpha and TCR beta cDNA libraries. TCRdb redid the calling of the 5' RACE reads with MiXCR, one entry per CDR3 protein. The top ten clones hold roughly 8.3% of a sample with around 510,000 distinct CDR3 sequences, 20% to 25% of them seen once. The V call is TRBV7-6, the J call TRBJ2-7; 7 nucleotides agree with TRBD1. The source is an adult woman who had mild COVID-19 (a few samples of this study predate the infection). Cell type and time point are not known. The sample consisted of PBMCs or a T cell subset sorted from them (not recorded which). CDR3 amino acids: CASSSGPGQNYEQYF. The CDR3, as DNA: TGTGCCAGCAGCTCCGGGCCGGGACAGAACTACGAGCAGTACTTC.